What follows is one T cell receptor beta chain and its context. Its cognate antigen has yet to be identified. Base qualities are not at hand, and no much larger clone is one base apart. Sequencing used an Illumina NovaSeq 6000. TCRalpha and TCRbeta cDNA libraries were built by 5'RACE with constant-segment primers, adding sample barcodes and unique molecular identifiers. RNA was extracted from every sample with Trizol reagent. Amplification of the libraries took two PCR steps, and the second step added a second sample barcode plus Illumina TruSeq adapters. Sequencing of libraries was performed on an Illumina NovaSeq with 2 x 150 bp paired-end reads. Under the source paper's analysis protocol: The reads were demultiplexed and collapsed into UMI-guided consensus sequences using migec v1.2.7. With mixcr v2.1.11, UMI consensuses were aligned to TRA and TRB V and J templates and assembled into clonotypes. A clonotype was counted as expanded or contracted only if both edgeR and NoisET called the change significant, with noise models trained on biological replicates. For edgeR calls, the thresholds were a false discovery rate-adjusted p below 0.01 and a log2 fold-change of 1. As an exploratory analysis of dynamics, max-normalized trajectories of the 1000 most abundant clonotypes were examined with PCA combined with hierarchical clustering. Separately sequenced CD4+ and CD8+ repertoires were used to assign a CD4 or CD8 phenotype to each responding clone. The public reads were reanalyzed by TCRdb: fastp trimming at Q25, MiXCR alignment, in-frame beta chains only. Under each unique CDR3 protein, matching rows form one entry showing the most common genes and DNA. In this record, the V and J calls reflect TCRdb's handling and not the investigators' own analysis. The sample table lists around 370,000 distinct CDR3 sequences, around 21% of them with a count of one. Approximately 12% of the sample is in the top ten clones.

PBMCs were isolated by Ficoll-Paque density gradient centrifugation. This entry is derived from a study of T-cell memory formation after mild COVID-19 (dated by TCRdb to the early 2020s). Describing the broader study: Most TCR sequence clusters were specific to one of the two donors. The cohort was made up of two young adult volunteers, one female and one male, who were previously healthy. In two donors, T-cell clones that expanded and contracted after mild COVID-19 were followed by sequencing TCRalpha and TCRbeta repertoires longitudinally.

Overall study results and their limits: Some responding clones were detected in pre-infection memory, which suggested that pre-existing cross-reactive memory T cells had joined the SARS-CoV-2 response. Clones that contracted from day 15 to 85 showed balanced CD4/CD8 phenotypes, whereas a second wave of clones that expanded from day 15 to 37 leaned towards CD4+. The second-wave clones that peaked on day 37 were not confirmed to be SARS-CoV-2 specific. Contracting CD4+ clones turned up mainly in the CM and EM memory subsets, whereas EMRA was where CD8+ clones were enriched. Only two mild cases were covered in the study, and larger cohorts including severe cases with pre-infection samples were considered necessary.

Taken from cysteine to phenylalanine, the CDR3 has 15 residues. The DNA shown is the 45-base CDR3, in frame from base 1. For CDR1 and CDR2, the germline V gene lists KGHDR and SFDVKD. The V and J ends are trimmed by 3 bases and 7 bases, leaving 15 bases between them. The chain links TRBV24-1 with TRBJ2-1; matching of 6 bases hints at TRBD2 as the D gene. Specimen: PBMCs or a T cell subset sorted from them (not recorded which). The receptor was derived from an adult woman who had mild COVID-19 (a few samples of this study predate the infection). The sample titles of this study are shuffled in the database, so cell type and time point are left out; the donor was told from shared clones. Read as DNA, the sequence is TGTGCCACCAGTGATCATGGCGGGGCTAAAAATGAGCAGTTCTTC. Translated, it gives CATSDHGGAKNEQFF.